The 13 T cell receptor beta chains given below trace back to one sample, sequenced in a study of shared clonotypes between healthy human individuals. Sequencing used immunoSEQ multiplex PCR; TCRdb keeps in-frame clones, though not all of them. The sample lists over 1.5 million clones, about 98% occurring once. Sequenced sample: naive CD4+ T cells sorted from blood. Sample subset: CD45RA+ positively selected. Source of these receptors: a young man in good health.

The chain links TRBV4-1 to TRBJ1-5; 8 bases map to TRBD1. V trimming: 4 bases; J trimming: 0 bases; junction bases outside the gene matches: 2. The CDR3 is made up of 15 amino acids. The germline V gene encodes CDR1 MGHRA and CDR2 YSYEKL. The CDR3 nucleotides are TGCGCCAGCAGCCGGGGACAGGATAGCAATCAGCCCCAGCATTTT. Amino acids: CASSRGQDSNQPQHF.

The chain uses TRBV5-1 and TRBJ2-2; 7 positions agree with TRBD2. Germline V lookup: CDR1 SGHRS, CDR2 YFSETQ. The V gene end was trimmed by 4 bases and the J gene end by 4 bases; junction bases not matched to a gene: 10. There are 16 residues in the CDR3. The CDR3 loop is CASSDLAANPTGELFF. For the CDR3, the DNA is TGCGCCAGCAGCGACCTAGCGGCCAACCCCACCGGGGAGCTGTTTTTT.

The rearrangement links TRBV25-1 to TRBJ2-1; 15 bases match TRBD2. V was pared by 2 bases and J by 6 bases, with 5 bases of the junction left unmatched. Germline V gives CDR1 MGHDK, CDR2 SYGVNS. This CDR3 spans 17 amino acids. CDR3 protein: CASSEARGLAGGNEQFF. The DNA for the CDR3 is TGTGCCAGCAGTGAAGCCCGGGGACTAGCGGGAGGCAATGAGCAGTTCTTC. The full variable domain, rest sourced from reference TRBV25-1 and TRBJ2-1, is EADIYQTPRYLVIGTGKKITLECSQTMGHDKMYWYQQDPGMELHLIHYSYGVNSTEKGDLSSESTVSRIRTEHFPLTLESARPSHTSQYLCASSEARGLAGGNEQFFGPGTRLTVL.

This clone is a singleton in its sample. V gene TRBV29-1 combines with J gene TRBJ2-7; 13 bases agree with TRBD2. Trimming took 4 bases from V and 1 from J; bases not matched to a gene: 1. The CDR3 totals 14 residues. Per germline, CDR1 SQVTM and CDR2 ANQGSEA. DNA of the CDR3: TGCAGCGTTGGGGGACTAGCGGGATCCTACGAGCAGTACTTC. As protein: CSVGGLAGSYEQYF.

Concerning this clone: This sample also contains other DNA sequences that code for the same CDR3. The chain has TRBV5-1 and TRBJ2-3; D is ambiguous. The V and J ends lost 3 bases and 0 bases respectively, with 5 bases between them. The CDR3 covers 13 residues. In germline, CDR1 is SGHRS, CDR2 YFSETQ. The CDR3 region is CASSSGSTDTQYF. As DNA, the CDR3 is TGCGCCAGCAGCTCTGGGAGCACAGATACGCAGTATTTT.

The CDR3 is CASSPPTGGGYGYTF. CDR3 in DNA: TGTGCCAGCTCACCACCGACAGGGGGCGGCTATGGCTACACCTTC. This chain connects TRBV18 to TRBJ1-2; TRBD1 matches at 10 bases. The CDR3 runs 15 residues. Looked up from germline, CDR1 is KGHSH and CDR2 is LQKENI. J was trimmed by 4 bases and V by 0 bases; bases with no gene match: 2.

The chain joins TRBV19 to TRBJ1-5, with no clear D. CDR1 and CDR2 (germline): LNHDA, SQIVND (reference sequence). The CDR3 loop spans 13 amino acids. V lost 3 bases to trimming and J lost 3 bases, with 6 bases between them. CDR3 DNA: TGTGCCAGTAGTATTAAAGCCAATCAGCCCCAGCATTTT. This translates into CASSIKANQPQHF.

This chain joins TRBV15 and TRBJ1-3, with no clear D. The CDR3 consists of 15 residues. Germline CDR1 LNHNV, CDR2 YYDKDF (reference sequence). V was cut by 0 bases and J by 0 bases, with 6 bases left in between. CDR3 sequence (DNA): TGTGCCACCAGCAGAGACTGGATCTCTGGAAACACCATATATTTT. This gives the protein CATSRDWISGNTIYF.

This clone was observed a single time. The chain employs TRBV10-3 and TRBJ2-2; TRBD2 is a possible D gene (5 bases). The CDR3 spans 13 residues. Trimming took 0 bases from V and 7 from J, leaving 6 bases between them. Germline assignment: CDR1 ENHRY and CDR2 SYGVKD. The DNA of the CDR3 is TGTGCCATCAGTGAGTCGAGGGTCGGGGAGCTGTTTTTT. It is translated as CAISESRVGELFF.

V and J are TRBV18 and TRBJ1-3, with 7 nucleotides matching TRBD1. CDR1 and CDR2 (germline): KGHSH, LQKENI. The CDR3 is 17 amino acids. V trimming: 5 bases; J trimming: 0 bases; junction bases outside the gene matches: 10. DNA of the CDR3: TGTGCCAGCTCAAGAAACGACAGGGCACTCTCTGGAAACACCATATATTTT. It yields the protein CASSRNDRALSGNTIYF. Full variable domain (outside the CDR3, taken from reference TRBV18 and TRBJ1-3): NAGVMQNPRHLVRRRGQEARLRCSPMKGHSHVYWYRQLPEEGLKFMVYLQKENIIDESGMPKERFSAEFPKEGPSILRIQQVVRGDSAAYFCASSRNDRALSGNTIYFGEGSWLTVV.

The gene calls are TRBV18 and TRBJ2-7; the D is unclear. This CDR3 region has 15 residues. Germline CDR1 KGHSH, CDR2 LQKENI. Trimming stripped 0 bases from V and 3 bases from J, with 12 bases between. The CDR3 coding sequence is TGTGCCAGCTCACCACCGCGGACCACCAGCTACGAGCAGTACTTC. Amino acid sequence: CASSPPRTTSYEQYF.

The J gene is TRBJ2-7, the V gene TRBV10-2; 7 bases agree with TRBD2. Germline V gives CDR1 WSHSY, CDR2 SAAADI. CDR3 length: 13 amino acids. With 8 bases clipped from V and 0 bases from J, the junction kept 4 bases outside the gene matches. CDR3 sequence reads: CASFTSASYEQYF. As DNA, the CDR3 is TGCGCCAGCTTTACTAGCGCCTCCTACGAGCAGTACTTC.

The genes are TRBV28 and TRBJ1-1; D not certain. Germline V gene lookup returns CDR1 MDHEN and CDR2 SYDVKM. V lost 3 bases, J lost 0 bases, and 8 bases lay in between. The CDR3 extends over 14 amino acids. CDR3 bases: TGTGCCAGCAGTTTGTTGGTTGTGAACACTGAAGCTTTCTTT. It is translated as CASSLLVVNTEAFF.